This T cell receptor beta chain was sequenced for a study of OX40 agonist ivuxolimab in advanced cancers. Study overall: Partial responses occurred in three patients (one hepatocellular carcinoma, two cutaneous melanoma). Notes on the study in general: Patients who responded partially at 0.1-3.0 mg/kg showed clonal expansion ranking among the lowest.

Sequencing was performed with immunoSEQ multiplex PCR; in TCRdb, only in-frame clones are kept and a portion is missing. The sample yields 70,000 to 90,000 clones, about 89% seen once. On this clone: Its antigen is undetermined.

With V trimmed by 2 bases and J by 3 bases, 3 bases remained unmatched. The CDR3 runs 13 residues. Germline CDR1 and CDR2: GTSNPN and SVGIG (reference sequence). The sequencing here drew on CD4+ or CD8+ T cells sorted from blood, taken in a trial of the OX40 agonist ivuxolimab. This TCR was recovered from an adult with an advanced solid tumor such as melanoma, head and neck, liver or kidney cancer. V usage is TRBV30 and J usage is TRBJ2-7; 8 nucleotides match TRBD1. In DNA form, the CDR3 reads TGTGCCTGGAGTATTGGGACAGGCTACGAGCAGTACTTC. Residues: CAWSIGTGYEQYF.